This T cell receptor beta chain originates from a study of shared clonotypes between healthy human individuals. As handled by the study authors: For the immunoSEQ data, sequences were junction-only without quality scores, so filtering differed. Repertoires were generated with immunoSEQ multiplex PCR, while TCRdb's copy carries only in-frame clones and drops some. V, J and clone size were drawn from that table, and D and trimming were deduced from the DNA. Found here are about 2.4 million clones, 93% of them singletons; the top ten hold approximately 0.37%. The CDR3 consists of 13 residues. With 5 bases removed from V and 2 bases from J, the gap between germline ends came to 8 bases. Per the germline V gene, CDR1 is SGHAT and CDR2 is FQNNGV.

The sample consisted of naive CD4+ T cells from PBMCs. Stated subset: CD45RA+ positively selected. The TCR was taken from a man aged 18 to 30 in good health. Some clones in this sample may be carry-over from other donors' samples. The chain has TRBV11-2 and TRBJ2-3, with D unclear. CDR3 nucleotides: TGTGCCAGCAGCCCCCAATCCACAGATACGCAGTATTTT. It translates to CASSPQSTDTQYF.